This T cell receptor beta chain is drawn from a study of response to subunit inactivated influenza vaccine. TCRdb reprocessed the RT-PCR reads via MiXCR and lists one record per CDR3 protein. The table shows hundreds of thousands of distinct CDR3 sequences, with about 15% occurring only once. Study conclusions and caveats: Few additional T cells are recruited per seasonal influenza vaccination, authors suggested.

The table lists this clonotype with a few counts. Its antigen is as yet unknown. The specimen was CD4+ T cells sorted from PBMCs, collected roughly 24 months after vaccination. This sequence originates from a man aged 50 to 75 who received an inactivated influenza vaccine.

CDR3 nucleotide sequence: TGTGCCAGCAGCCAAGGGGCACGGAGCGAGCAGTACTTC. Its translation is CASSQGARSEQYF. The chain recombines TRBV3-1 with TRBJ2-7, with D unclear. V dropped 1 base and J dropped 6 bases, with 10 bases sitting between them. CDR1 and CDR2 from the germline V gene are LGHDT and YNNKEL (reference sequence). The CDR3 is 13 residues long.